These 27 T cell receptor beta chains were all obtained from the same sample, sequenced in a study of blood T cell repertoires in COVID-19. Assay: immunoSEQ multiplex PCR; the TCRdb copy retains only in-frame clones and omits some. The data contain 200,000 or so clones, approximately 84% of them singletons. The sequencing sample was made of peripheral blood. These receptors came from a man between 35 and 55 years old with active or convalescent COVID-19.

This sequence joins TRBV27 and TRBJ2-7; 8 positions match TRBD1. This CDR3 has 14 amino acids. Germline V gene data show CDR1 as MNHEY and CDR2 as SMNVEV (reference sequence). The ends lost 7 bases at V and 5 bases at J; junction bases unmatched: 10. The CDR3 protein is CASTSGQGSHEQYF. The CDR3 DNA reads TGTGCCAGCACCTCCGGACAGGGAAGTCACGAGCAGTACTTC.

The chain links TRBV19 to TRBJ1-6; D is uncertain. CDR3 length: 17 amino acids. Germline assignment: CDR1 LNHDA and CDR2 SQIVND (reference sequence). Trimming removed 5 bases from V and 0 bases from J, with 14 bases in between. CDR3 in DNA: TGTGCCAGTAGTCTTGCCTCTAGGAGCTCCTATAATTCACCCCTCCACTTT. Amino acids: CASSLASRSSYNSPLHF.

This chain connects TRBV5-1 to TRBJ1-1, with 7 nucleotides matching TRBD1. The CDR3 runs to 17 residues. Germline CDR1 reads SGHRS; CDR2 reads YFSETQ. With 4 bases clipped from V and 0 bases from J, the junction kept 12 bases outside the gene matches. CDR3 residues: CASSDYKQGNMNTEAFF. CDR3 bases: TGCGCCAGCAGCGACTACAAACAGGGGAACATGAACACTGAAGCTTTCTTT.

This chain links TRBV14 with TRBJ1-1; 7 positions match TRBD1. CDR3 length: 17 residues. Germline CDR1 and CDR2: SGHDN and FVKESK. Trimming cost V 3 bases and J 5 bases; bases outside gene matches: 15. This CDR3 is CASSHPRGQQARTEAFF. The CDR3, as DNA: TGTGCCAGCAGCCACCCCCGGGGACAGCAAGCAAGGACTGAAGCTTTCTTT.

The chain is built from TRBV18 and TRBJ1-6; 8 bases fit TRBD1. The CDR3 spans 15 residues. J was trimmed by 7 bases and V by 6 bases; bases with no gene match: 8. Looked up from germline, CDR1 is KGHSH and CDR2 is LQKENI. This CDR3 is CASSKPQGANSPLHF. The CDR3, as DNA: TGTGCCAGCTCTAAACCCCAGGGGGCGAATTCACCCCTCCACTTT.

J is TRBJ1-4 and V is TRBV28, with TRBD1 as a possible D gene (6 bases). Between the trimmed V and J ends, which lost 6 bases and 8 bases, there was a span of 16 bases. The CDR3 runs to 14 residues. Germline CDR1 and CDR2: MDHEN and SYDVKM. The CDR3 nucleotides are TGTGCCAGCAGCACCGGGACAACTAGGGAAAAACTGTTTTTT. It yields the protein CASSTGTTREKLFF. The variable domain in full, with the rest retrieved from reference TRBV28 and TRBJ1-4, is DVKVTQSSRYLVKRTGEKVFLECVQDMDHENMFWYRQDPGLGLRLIYFSYDVKMKEKGDIPEGYSVSREKKERFSLILESASTNQTSMYLCASSTGTTREKLFFGSGTQLSVL.

The chain is built from TRBV28 and TRBJ2-6, with 11 bases matching TRBD2. The junction had 11 bases not matched to a gene; V was cut back by 4 bases and J by 0 bases. The germline CDR1 and CDR2 sequences are MDHEN and SYDVKM. CDR3 length: 20 amino acids. CDR3 residues: CASSSPRLAGTFSGANVLTF. The CDR3 DNA reads as TGTGCCAGCAGTTCCCCTAGACTAGCGGGGACGTTCTCTGGGGCCAACGTCCTGACTTTC.

The V gene is TRBV2, the J gene TRBJ2-7; a weak D match, TRBD1 (7 bases). V was clipped by 8 bases and J by 0 bases, with 17 bases between them. The germline CDR1 and CDR2 sequences are SNHLY and FYNNEI. This CDR3 is built from 15 residues. This CDR3 is CASSEGAGFSYEQYF. CDR3 DNA: TGTGCCAGCTCCGAGGGGGCGGGATTCTCCTACGAGCAGTACTTC.

The rearrangement uses TRBV5-1 and TRBJ2-1; possible D gene TRBD2, 6 bases. Trimming took off 0 bases at V and 8 bases at J, with 9 bases between the two ends. The CDR3 totals 13 residues. The germline V gene has CDR1 SGHRS and CDR2 YFSETQ. The chain's CDR3 is CASSLDGGYEQFF. The CDR3 nucleotides are TGCGCCAGCAGCTTGGATGGGGGGTATGAGCAGTTCTTC.

The chain recombines TRBV5-4 with TRBJ2-2; 10 nucleotides line up with TRBD2. Germline V gene sequence: CDR1 SGHNT, CDR2 YYREEE (reference sequence). This CDR3 has 18 amino acids. V gave up 4 bases and J gave up 2 bases; unmatched junction bases: 11. CDR3 protein: CASSRGSSGRQNTGELFF. DNA for the CDR3: TGTGCCAGCAGCAGGGGGTCTAGCGGGAGACAAAACACCGGGGAGCTGTTTTTT.

The chain links TRBV28 to TRBJ1-2; D is unresolved. V was pared by 2 bases and J by 2 bases, with 6 bases between. Germline assignment: CDR1 MDHEN and CDR2 SYDVKM. The CDR3 has 13 residues. The CDR3 nucleotides read TGTGCCAGCAGTTTAAACAACAACTATGGCTACACCTTC. It encodes CASSLNNNYGYTF.

This chain uses TRBV15 with TRBJ2-2; weak D call: TRBD2 (5 bases). The V end lost 1 base, the J end lost 3 bases, and 9 bases lay between the germline ends. The germline CDR1 and CDR2 sequences are LNHNV and YYDKDF (reference sequence). The CDR3 covers 15 residues. In nucleotides, the CDR3 is TGTGCCACCAGCAGAGGCGGAGGATACACCGGGGAGCTGTTTTTT. The encoded protein is CATSRGGGYTGELFF.

The chain has TRBV10-3 and TRBJ1-3; D ambiguous. Trimming took 2 bases from V and 0 from J, leaving 5 bases between them. CDR3 size: 14 residues. Germline CDR1 is ENHRY and CDR2 is SYGVKD. The CDR3 loop is CAISEELSGNTIYF. CDR3 bases: TGTGCCATCAGTGAGGAGCTCTCTGGAAACACCATATATTTT.

The CDR3: CASSLYAGGGNEQFF. CDR3 sequence (DNA): TGTGCCAGCAGTTTATATGCGGGAGGCGGTAATGAGCAGTTCTTC. The gene calls are TRBV27 and TRBJ2-1; 8 bases line up with TRBD2. V shed 1 base, J shed 7 bases, and the junction held 6 bases outside the gene matches. Germline V gene lookup returns CDR1 MNHEY and CDR2 SMNVEV (reference sequence). The CDR3 runs 15 residues.

A remark on this clone: One end of the junction does not line up with germline, which may come from a read error. This chain uses TRBV27 with TRBJ1-2; 8 bases map to TRBD1. Germline CDR1 MNHEY, CDR2 SMNVEV (reference sequence). CDR3 size: 12 residues. The CDR3 protein is CASSLAGQGLSF. The CDR3 DNA reads as TGTGCCAGCAGTTTGGCTGGACAGGGCCTGTCCTTC.

The chain employs TRBV11-1 and TRBJ2-7; 13 bases match TRBD2. CDR1 and CDR2 from the germline V gene are SGHAT and FQDESV (reference sequence). CDR3 length equals 16 residues. V gave up 2 bases and J gave up 8 bases; unmatched junction bases: 9. In DNA form, the CDR3 reads TGTGCCAGCAGCTTAAGGACCGGGACTAGCGGGACCAAGCAGTACTTC. Encoded protein: CASSLRTGTSGTKQYF. The variable domain in full, with the rest retrieved from reference TRBV11-1 and TRBJ2-7, is EAEVAQSPRYKITEKSQAVAFWCDPISGHATLYWYRQILGQGPELLVQFQDESVVDDSQLPKDRFSAERLKGVDSTLKIQPAELGDSAMYLCASSLRTGTSGTKQYFGPGTRLTVT.

A few counts support this clone. Other DNA sequences of this sample code for an identical CDR3. This sequence joins TRBV9 and TRBJ2-3; D is undetermined. The CDR3 contains 13 residues. The V end was cut by 1 base, the J end by 0 bases, with 3 bases between. The germline V gene has CDR1 SGDLS and CDR2 YYNGEE. The CDR3 protein is CASSVTSTDTQYF. In DNA, the CDR3 is TGTGCCAGCAGCGTAACTAGCACAGATACGCAGTATTTT.

With respect to this clone: Other DNA variants within this sample encode the same CDR3. The chain employs TRBV9 and TRBJ1-1; 7 bases agree with TRBD1. Germline V gene lookup returns CDR1 SGDLS and CDR2 YYNGEE. The J segment lost 2 bases and the V segment lost 1 base, leaving 2 bases of the junction unmatched. The CDR3 has 14 amino acids. The CDR3 DNA reads TGTGCCAGCAGCGTAACAGGGGCCAACACTGAAGCTTTCTTT. Amino acids: CASSVTGANTEAFF.

The V gene is TRBV6-5, the J gene TRBJ1-1; 7 nucleotides agree with TRBD1. Germline lookup yields CDR1 MNHEY and CDR2 SVGAGI. Losses at the gene ends were 7 bases for V and 6 bases for J; bases not matched to a gene: 2. The CDR3 sequence is 11 residues long. The chain's CDR3 is CASTQGPEAFF. CDR3 bases: TGTGCCAGCACACAGGGGCCTGAAGCTTTCTTT.

This clone has more than one count but fewer than ten. The chain carries TRBV28 and TRBJ1-5, with D possibly matching TRBD1 (5 bases). Germline V gene lookup returns CDR1 MDHEN and CDR2 SYDVKM. Trimming pared 5 bases from V and 9 bases from J, leaving 14 bases between. The length of the CDR3 is 13 residues. In nucleotides, the CDR3 is TGTGCCAGCAGTACTGGGGGGATAGCGCCCCAGCATTTT. This translates into CASSTGGIAPQHF.

The gene calls are TRBV9 and TRBJ1-5; TRBD1 might be the D (6 bases). The CDR3 length is 18 residues. V was cut by 3 bases and J by 4 bases, with 23 bases left in between. Germline CDR1 is SGDLS and CDR2 is YYNGEE. CDR3 bases: TGTGCCAGCAGCGGCGGAGGGGGGGCCGGGACTGAAAATCAGCCCCAGCATTTT. It translates to CASSGGGGAGTENQPQHF.

The DNA of the CDR3 is TGCGCCAGCAGCTTGTCCCCGGGAGGTGGAGGAGAGACCCAGTACTTC. Residues: CASSLSPGGGGETQYF. This rearrangement joins TRBV5-1 to TRBJ2-5; TRBD2 agrees at 7 bases. The ends lost 1 base at V and 4 bases at J; junction bases unmatched: 10. This CDR3 is 16 amino acids long. In germline, CDR1 is SGHRS, CDR2 YFSETQ.

The chain links TRBV12-5 to TRBJ1-1; 9 positions match TRBD1. CDR1 LGHNT and CDR2 FRNRAP come from the germline V gene. The CDR3 has 16 residues. V lost 1 base and J lost 4; bases outside the gene matches: 7. The DNA for the CDR3 is TGTGCTAGTGGTTTGGCGGGGACAGGGATTGGCACTGAAGCTTTCTTT. It translates to CASGLAGTGIGTEAFF. Together with reference TRBV12-5 and TRBJ1-1, the CDR3 gives the full variable domain: DARVTQTPRHKVTEMGQEVTMRCQPILGHNTVFWYRQTMMQGLELLAYFRNRAPLDDSGMPKDRFSAEMPDATLATLKIQPSEPRDSAVYFCASGLAGTGIGTEAFFGQGTRLTVV.

V usage is TRBV11-2 and J usage is TRBJ1-1; D not certain. CDR3 length equals 12 residues. Germline CDR1 SGHAT, CDR2 FQNNGV. The V and J ends lost 0 bases and 10 bases respectively, with 9 bases between them. The CDR3 is CASSLDRVRAFF. CDR3 DNA: TGTGCCAGCAGCTTAGATCGCGTTAGAGCTTTCTTT. Supplemented by reference TRBV11-2 and TRBJ1-1, the full variable domain reads EAGVAQSPRYKIIEKRQSVAFWCNPISGHATLYWYQQILGQGPKLLIQFQNNGVVDDSQLPKDRFSAERLKGVDSTLKIQPAKLEDSAVYLCASSLDRVRAFFGQGTRLTVV.

The chain employs TRBV5-1 and TRBJ2-7, with D possibly being TRBD2 (5 bases). The CDR3 is 13 amino acids. The V end lost 6 bases, the J end lost 0 bases, and 10 bases lay between the germline ends. CDR1 is SGHRS, CDR2 YFSETQ, per germline. The CDR3 loop is CASTDGLSYEQYF. As DNA, the CDR3 is TGCGCCAGCACTGACGGACTCTCCTACGAGCAGTACTTC.

The chain couples TRBV6-5 to TRBJ2-7, with D maybe TRBD2 (6 bases). Trimming removed 4 bases from V and 3 bases from J, with 10 bases in between. This CDR3 comprises 13 residues. The germline CDR1 and CDR2 sequences are MNHEY and SVGAGI. CDR3 sequence: CASSWGTGYEQYF. CDR3 coding DNA: TGTGCCAGCAGTTGGGGGACTGGCTACGAGCAGTACTTC.

This rearrangement joins TRBV27 to TRBJ1-5, with TRBD1 matching 7 bases. The CDR3 spans 14 residues. Losses at the gene ends were 8 bases for V and 2 bases for J; bases not matched to a gene: 6. Germline V CDR1 and CDR2: MNHEY, SMNVEV (reference sequence). For the CDR3, the DNA is TGTGCCAGCTCCCGTCAGGGGGGCAATCAGCCCCAGCATTTT. Amino acids: CASSRQGGNQPQHF.